The 22 T cell receptor beta chains listed next were all sequenced from one sample in a study of blood T cell repertoires in COVID-19. Sequencing was performed with immunoSEQ multiplex PCR; in TCRdb, only in-frame clones are kept and a portion is missing. Seen here are 440,000 or so clones, around nine tenths observed once, and the top ten hold approximately 1.5%. Sequencing was done on a sample of peripheral blood. These TCRs come from a woman in her forties with COVID-19, enrolled during active disease.

The CDR3 sequence: CASSLNRRDSYSNQPQHF. DNA for the CDR3: TGTGCCAGCAGTCTCAACCGCCGGGACAGTTATAGCAATCAGCCCCAGCATTTT. The chain joins TRBV6-6 to TRBJ1-5; 7 nucleotides match TRBD1. V lost 5 bases to trimming and J lost 0 bases; unmatched junction nucleotides: 13. Germline CDR1 MNHNY, CDR2 SVGAGI (reference sequence). The CDR3 consists of 18 residues.

The chain links TRBV7-9 to TRBJ1-2, with D tentatively TRBD1 (6 bases). CDR3 length: 15 amino acids. Germline V gene data show CDR1 as SEHNR and CDR2 as FQNEAQ (reference sequence). Trimming removed 0 bases at V and 6 bases at J, with 14 bases between. CDR3 amino acids: CASSLARIAGDGYTF. The CDR3 nucleotides read TGTGCCAGCAGCTTAGCGCGAATTGCAGGGGATGGCTACACCTTC.

This chain links TRBV27 with TRBJ2-1; the match to TRBD2 covers 7 bases. CDR1 and CDR2 from the germline V gene are MNHEY and SMNVEV (reference sequence). This CDR3 comprises 15 residues. The V and J ends lost 5 bases and 4 bases, in that order; junction bases with no gene match: 8. The CDR3, as DNA: TGTGCCAGCAGTGCAGCGGGGCTGCCTTACAATGAGCAGTTCTTC. Encoded protein: CASSAAGLPYNEQFF.

This clone was counted once. CDR3 nucleotide sequence: TGTGCCAGCAGTCCAACCACACTAGCGGGAGGGTCCTACGAGCAGTACTTC. Translating gives CASSPTTLAGGSYEQYF. J is TRBJ2-7 and V is TRBV5-5, with 13 bases lining up with TRBD2. The CDR3 contains 17 residues. Germline V gene lookup returns CDR1 SGHKS and CDR2 YYEKEE (reference sequence). V lost 5 bases and J lost 1; bases outside the gene matches: 9. Supplemented by reference TRBV5-5 and TRBJ2-7, the full variable domain reads DAGVTQSPTHLIKTRGQQVTLRCSPISGHKSVSWYQQVLGQGPQFIFQYYEKEERGRGNFPDRFSARQFPNYSSELNVNALLLGDSALYLCASSPTTLAGGSYEQYFGPGTRLTVT.

The V call is TRBV2, the J call TRBJ1-1, with 7 positions matching TRBD1. The CDR3 totals 12 residues. CDR1 and CDR2 (germline): SNHLY, FYNNEI. With V trimmed by 2 bases and J by 6 bases, 0 bases remained unmatched. This CDR3 reads CASSEQGAEAFF. DNA for the CDR3: TGTGCCAGCAGTGAACAGGGGGCTGAAGCTTTCTTT. Using reference TRBV2 and TRBJ1-1 for the parts outside the CDR3, the full variable domain is EPEVTQTPSHQVTQMGQEVILRCVPISNHLYFYWYRQILGQKVEFLVSFYNNEISEKSEIFDDQFSVERPDGSNFTLKIRSTKLEDSAMYFCASSEQGAEAFFGQGTRLTVV.

The chain has TRBV2 and TRBJ2-5; 9 positions agree with TRBD2. Germline V gene sequence: CDR1 SNHLY, CDR2 FYNNEI. The CDR3 has 15 amino acids. Unmatched junction bases numbered 9, after V lost 5 bases and J lost 5 bases. This CDR3 reads CASSRGGGAEETQYF. The CDR3 DNA reads TGTGCCAGCAGTAGGGGCGGGGGGGCCGAGGAGACCCAGTACTTC.

CDR3 bases: TGTGCCAGCAGCGGGCGAGCGTGGACCTTC. Residues: CASSGRAWTF. The rearrangement joins TRBV9 to TRBJ1-2; D remains ambiguous. The germline CDR1 and CDR2 sequences are SGDLS and YYNGEE. The V end was cut by 3 bases, the J end by 14 bases, with 11 bases between. The CDR3 totals 10 residues.

The table lists this clone with a count of one. The CDR3 DNA is TGTGCCAGCAGGTCGACGGAGTTCTATGGCTACACCTTC. Its protein product is CASRSTEFYGYTF. V and J are TRBV5-6 and TRBJ1-2; no firm D call. The CDR3 runs to 13 residues. With 5 bases removed from V and 4 bases from J, the gap between germline ends came to 12 bases. CDR1 and CDR2 (germline): SGHDT, YYEEEE.

CDR3 sequence (DNA): TGTGCCAGCTCGCACAGGGGACAGGCTCGGGAGCAGTACTTC. Translation gives CASSHRGQAREQYF. The rearrangement uses TRBV7-9 and TRBJ2-7, with TRBD1 identical over 8 bases. The CDR3 length is 14 residues. CDR1 SEHNR and CDR2 FQNEAQ come from the germline V gene (reference sequence). The V and J ends lost 8 bases and 7 bases, in that order; junction bases with no gene match: 13.

This clone turned up a few times. The V call is TRBV5-1, the J call TRBJ2-2, with TRBD1 matching 9 bases. The CDR3 consists of 16 residues. The ends lost 4 bases at V and 0 bases at J; junction bases unmatched: 4. Looked up from germline, CDR1 is SGHRS and CDR2 is YFSETQ. CDR3 in amino acids: CASSIRQGANTGELFF. CDR3 coding DNA: TGCGCCAGCAGCATAAGACAGGGGGCGAACACCGGGGAGCTGTTTTTT.

This chain joins TRBV28 and TRBJ2-4, with D unclear. Trimming removed 3 bases at V and 0 bases at J, with 12 bases between. This CDR3 is 16 amino acids long. Per the germline V gene, CDR1 is MDHEN and CDR2 is SYDVKM. CDR3: CASSLGQNLAKNIQYF. The CDR3 DNA reads as TGTGCCAGCAGTTTGGGCCAGAACCTAGCCAAAAACATTCAGTACTTC.

V gene TRBV14 combines with J gene TRBJ1-1, with 7 nucleotides matching TRBD1. CDR1 SGHDN and CDR2 FVKESK come from the germline V gene. Unmatched junction bases numbered 6, after V lost 4 bases and J lost 1 base. This CDR3 contains 15 residues. The CDR3 here is CASSPMGQPNTEAFF. The CDR3 coding sequence is TGTGCCAGCAGCCCGATGGGACAGCCGAACACTGAAGCTTTCTTT.

Only one count was recorded for this clone. This chain uses TRBV27 with TRBJ2-7; 10 bases map to TRBD2. The junction had 9 bases not matched to a gene; V was cut back by 4 bases and J by 0 bases. CDR1 and CDR2 (germline): MNHEY, SMNVEV (reference sequence). The CDR3 has 17 residues. The CDR3 sequence: CASSSPWTSGASYEQYF. DNA of the CDR3: TGTGCCAGCAGTTCCCCGTGGACTAGCGGAGCCTCCTACGAGCAGTACTTC.

V usage is TRBV15 and J usage is TRBJ1-3; perhaps TRBD1 as D (5 bases). Per the germline V gene, CDR1 is LNHNV and CDR2 is YYDKDF (reference sequence). The CDR3 covers 18 residues. Trimming removed 1 base from V and 2 bases from J, with 18 bases in between. The CDR3 here is CATSRGTPGVSTGNTIYF. In DNA form, the CDR3 reads TGTGCCACCAGCAGAGGAACGCCGGGGGTTAGCACTGGAAACACCATATATTTT.

The rearrangement links TRBV27 to TRBJ1-5, with TRBD1 matching over 12 bases. The V and J ends lost 8 bases and 7 bases, in that order; junction bases with no gene match: 18. Germline lookup yields CDR1 MNHEY and CDR2 SMNVEV (reference sequence). The CDR3 consists of 18 residues. Here the CDR3 reads CASGLIGTGGVLWQPQHF. CDR3 sequence (DNA): TGTGCCAGCGGTCTAATAGGGACAGGGGGCGTTCTGTGGCAGCCCCAGCATTTT.

CDR3 amino acids: CASSSGRGWQETQYF. The CDR3, as DNA: TGTGCCAGTAGCAGCGGACGGGGGTGGCAAGAGACCCAGTACTTC. V is TRBV19 and J is TRBJ2-5; TRBD2 is a possible D gene (6 bases). V was cut by 6 bases and J by 2 bases, with 16 bases left in between. The CDR3 loop spans 15 amino acids. The germline CDR1 and CDR2 sequences are LNHDA and SQIVND (reference sequence).

DNA of the CDR3: TGTGCCATCAGTTCCGGCATCGGGAATGAGCAGTTCTTC. Translated, it gives CAISSGIGNEQFF. The V and J genes are TRBV10-3 and TRBJ2-1; D is ambiguous. Germline V gives CDR1 ENHRY, CDR2 SYGVKD. The CDR3 totals 13 residues. Trimming took 5 bases from V and 7 from J, leaving 12 bases between them.

The chain uses TRBV5-4 and TRBJ2-5; D gene unclear. This CDR3 has 14 amino acids. Germline-derived CDR1 and CDR2 are SGHNT and YYREEE (reference sequence). V was cut by 2 bases and J by 7 bases, with 15 bases left in between. CDR3 DNA: TGTGCCAGCAGCTTCCTGACTGATTCGGGGACCCAGTACTTC. This sequence encodes CASSFLTDSGTQYF. The variable domain in full, completed from reference TRBV5-4 and TRBJ2-5, reads ETGVTQSPTHLIKTRGQQVTLRCSSQSGHNTVSWYQQALGQGPQFIFQYYREEENGRGNFPPRFSGLQFPNYSSELNVNALELDDSALYLCASSFLTDSGTQYFGPGTRLLVL.

V is TRBV7-3 and J is TRBJ2-7; 7 positions agree with TRBD1. J gave up 4 bases and V 5 bases, and 8 bases lay outside the gene matches. The length of the CDR3 is 14 residues. CDR1 SGHTA and CDR2 FQGTGA come from the germline V gene. CDR3 coding DNA: TGTGCCAGCAGCCGAGGAGGCAGGGGGTACGAGCAGTACTTC. This gives the protein CASSRGGRGYEQYF.

The table lists this clone with a few counts. J is TRBJ2-3 and V is TRBV19; D is possibly TRBD1 (7 bases). Trimming pared 7 bases from V and 5 bases from J, leaving 25 bases between. The CDR3 loop spans 17 amino acids. The germline gives CDR1 LNHDA, CDR2 SQIVND (reference sequence). The CDR3 here is CASNPNPGAGGGDTQYF. For the CDR3, the DNA is TGTGCCAGTAACCCGAACCCCGGGGCAGGGGGAGGAGATACGCAGTATTTT.

The chain has TRBV9 and TRBJ1-2; 9 positions match TRBD1. Unmatched junction bases numbered 18, after V lost 4 bases and J lost 8 bases. This CDR3 contains 17 residues. Germline values: CDR1 SGDLS, CDR2 YYNGEE. CDR3 loop: CASSLGTGSKPVMGYTF. Written as DNA, the CDR3 is TGTGCCAGCAGCTTGGGGACAGGGAGTAAACCCGTAATGGGCTACACCTTC.

This clone has just one count. The chain recombines TRBV5-1 with TRBJ1-1, with 8 bases that match TRBD1. V gave up 4 bases and J gave up 3 bases; unmatched junction bases: 2. Germline CDR1 is SGHRS and CDR2 is YFSETQ. The CDR3 has 13 amino acids. CDR3 in amino acids: CASSPTGDTEAFF. CDR3 nucleotides: TGCGCCAGCAGCCCGACAGGGGACACTGAAGCTTTCTTT.